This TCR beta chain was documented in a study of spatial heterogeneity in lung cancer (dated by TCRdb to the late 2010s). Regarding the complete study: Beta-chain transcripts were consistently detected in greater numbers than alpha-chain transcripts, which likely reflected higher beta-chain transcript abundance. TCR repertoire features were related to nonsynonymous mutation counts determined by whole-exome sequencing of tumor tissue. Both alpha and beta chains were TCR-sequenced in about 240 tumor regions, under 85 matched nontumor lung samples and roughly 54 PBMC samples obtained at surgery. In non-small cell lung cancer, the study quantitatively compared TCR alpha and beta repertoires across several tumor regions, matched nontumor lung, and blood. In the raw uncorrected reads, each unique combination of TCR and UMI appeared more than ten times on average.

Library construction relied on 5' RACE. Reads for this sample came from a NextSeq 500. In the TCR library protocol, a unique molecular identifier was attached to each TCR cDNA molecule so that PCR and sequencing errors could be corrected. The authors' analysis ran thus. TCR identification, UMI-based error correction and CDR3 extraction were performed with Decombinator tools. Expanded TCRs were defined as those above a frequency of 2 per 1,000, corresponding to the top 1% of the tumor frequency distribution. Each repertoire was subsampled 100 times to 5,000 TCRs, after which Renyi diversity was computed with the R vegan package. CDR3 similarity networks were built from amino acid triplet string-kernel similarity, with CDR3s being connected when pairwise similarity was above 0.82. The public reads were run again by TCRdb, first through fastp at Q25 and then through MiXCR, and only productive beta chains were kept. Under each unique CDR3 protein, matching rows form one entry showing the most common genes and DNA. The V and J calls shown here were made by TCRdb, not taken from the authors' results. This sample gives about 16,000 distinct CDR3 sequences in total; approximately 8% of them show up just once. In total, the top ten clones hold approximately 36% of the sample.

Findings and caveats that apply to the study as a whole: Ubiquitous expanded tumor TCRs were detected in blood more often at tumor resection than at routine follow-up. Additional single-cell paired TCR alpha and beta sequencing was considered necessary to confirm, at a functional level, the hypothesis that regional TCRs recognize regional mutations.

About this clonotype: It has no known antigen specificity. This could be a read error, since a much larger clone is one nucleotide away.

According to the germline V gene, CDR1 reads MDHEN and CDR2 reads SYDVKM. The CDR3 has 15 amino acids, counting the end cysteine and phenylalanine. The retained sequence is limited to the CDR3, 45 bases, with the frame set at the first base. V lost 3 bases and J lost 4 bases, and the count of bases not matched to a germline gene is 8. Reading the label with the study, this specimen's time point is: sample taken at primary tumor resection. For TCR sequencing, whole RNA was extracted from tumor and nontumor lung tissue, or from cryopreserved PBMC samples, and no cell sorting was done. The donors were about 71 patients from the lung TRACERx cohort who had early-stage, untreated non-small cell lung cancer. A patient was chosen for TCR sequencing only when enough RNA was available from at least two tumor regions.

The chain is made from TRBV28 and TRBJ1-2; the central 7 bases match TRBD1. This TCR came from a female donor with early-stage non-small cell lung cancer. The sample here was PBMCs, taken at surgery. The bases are TGTGCCAGCAGTTTGTTACAGGGGCGACCCTATGGCTACACCTTC. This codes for CASSLLQGRPYGYTF.